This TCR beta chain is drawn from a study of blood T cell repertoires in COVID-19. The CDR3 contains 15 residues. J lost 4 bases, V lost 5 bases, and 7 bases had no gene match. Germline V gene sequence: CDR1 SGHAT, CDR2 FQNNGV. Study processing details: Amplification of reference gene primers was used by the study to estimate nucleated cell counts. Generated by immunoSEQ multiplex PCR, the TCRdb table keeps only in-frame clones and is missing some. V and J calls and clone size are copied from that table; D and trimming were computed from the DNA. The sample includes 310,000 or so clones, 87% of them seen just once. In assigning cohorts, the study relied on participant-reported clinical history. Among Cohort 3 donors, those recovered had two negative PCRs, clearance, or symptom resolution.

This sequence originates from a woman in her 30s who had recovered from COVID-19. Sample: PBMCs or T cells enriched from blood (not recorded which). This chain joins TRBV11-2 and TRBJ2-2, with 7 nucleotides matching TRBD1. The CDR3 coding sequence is TGTGCCAGCAGCCCTCGGGACAGTCTCACCGGGGAGCTGTTTTTT. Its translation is CASSPRDSLTGELFF.